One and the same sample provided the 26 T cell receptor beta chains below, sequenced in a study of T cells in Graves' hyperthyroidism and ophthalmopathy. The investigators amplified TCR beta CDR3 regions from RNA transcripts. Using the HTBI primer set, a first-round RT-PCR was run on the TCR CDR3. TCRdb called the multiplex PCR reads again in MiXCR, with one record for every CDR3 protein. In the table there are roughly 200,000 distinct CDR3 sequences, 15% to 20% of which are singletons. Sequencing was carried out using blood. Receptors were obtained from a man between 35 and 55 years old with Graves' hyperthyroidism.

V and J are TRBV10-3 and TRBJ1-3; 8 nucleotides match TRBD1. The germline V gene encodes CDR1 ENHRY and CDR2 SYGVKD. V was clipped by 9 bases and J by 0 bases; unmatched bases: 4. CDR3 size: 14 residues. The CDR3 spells CAIQGGLSGNTIYF. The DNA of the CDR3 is TGTGCCATACAGGGGGGCCTCTCTGGAAACACCATATATTTT.

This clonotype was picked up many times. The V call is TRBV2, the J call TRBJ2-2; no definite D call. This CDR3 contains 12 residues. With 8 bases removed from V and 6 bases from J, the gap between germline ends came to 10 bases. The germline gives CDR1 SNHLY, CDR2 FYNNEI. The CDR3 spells CASPDPSGELFF. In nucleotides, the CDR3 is TGTGCCAGCCCGGACCCCTCCGGGGAGCTGTTTTTT.

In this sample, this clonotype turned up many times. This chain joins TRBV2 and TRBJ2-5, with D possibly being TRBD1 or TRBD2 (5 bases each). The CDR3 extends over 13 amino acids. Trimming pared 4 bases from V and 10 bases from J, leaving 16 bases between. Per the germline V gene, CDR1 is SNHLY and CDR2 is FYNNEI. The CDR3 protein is CASSVPGAIGQYF. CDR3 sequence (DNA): TGTGCCAGCAGTGTCCCCGGGGCCATAGGCCAGTACTTC.

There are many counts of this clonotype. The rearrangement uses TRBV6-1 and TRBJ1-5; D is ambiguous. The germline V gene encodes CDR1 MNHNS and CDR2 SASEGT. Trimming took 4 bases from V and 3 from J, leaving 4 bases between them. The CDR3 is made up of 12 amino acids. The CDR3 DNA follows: TGTGCCAGCAGTGCCCCCAATCAGCCCCAGCATTTT. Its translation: CASSAPNQPQHF.

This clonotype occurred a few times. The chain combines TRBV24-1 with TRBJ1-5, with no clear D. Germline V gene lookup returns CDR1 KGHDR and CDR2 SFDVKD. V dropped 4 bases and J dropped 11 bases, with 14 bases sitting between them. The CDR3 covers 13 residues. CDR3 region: CATSDSSSAAQHF. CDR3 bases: TGTGCCACCAGTGACTCCTCATCAGCGGCCCAGCATTTT.

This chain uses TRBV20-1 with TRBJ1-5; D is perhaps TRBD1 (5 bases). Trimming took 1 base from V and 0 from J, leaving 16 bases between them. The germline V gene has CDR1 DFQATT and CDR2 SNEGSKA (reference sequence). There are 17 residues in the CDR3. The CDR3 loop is CSARGRQGRYSNQPQHF. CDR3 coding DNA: TGCAGTGCTAGAGGGCGGCAGGGAAGATATAGCAATCAGCCCCAGCATTTT.

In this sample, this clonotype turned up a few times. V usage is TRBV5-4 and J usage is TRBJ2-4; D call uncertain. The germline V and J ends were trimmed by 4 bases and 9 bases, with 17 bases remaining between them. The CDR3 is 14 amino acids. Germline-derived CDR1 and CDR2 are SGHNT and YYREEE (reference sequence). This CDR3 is CASSDTLGMGIQYF. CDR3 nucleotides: TGTGCCAGCAGCGACACGTTGGGGATGGGCATTCAGTACTTC.

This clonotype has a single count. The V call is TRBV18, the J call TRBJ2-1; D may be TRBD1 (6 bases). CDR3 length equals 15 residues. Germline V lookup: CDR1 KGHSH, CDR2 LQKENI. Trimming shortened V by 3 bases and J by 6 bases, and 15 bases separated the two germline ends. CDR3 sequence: CASSPSQGIGNEQFF. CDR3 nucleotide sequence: TGTGCCAGCTCACCGTCGCAGGGGATAGGCAATGAGCAGTTCTTC.

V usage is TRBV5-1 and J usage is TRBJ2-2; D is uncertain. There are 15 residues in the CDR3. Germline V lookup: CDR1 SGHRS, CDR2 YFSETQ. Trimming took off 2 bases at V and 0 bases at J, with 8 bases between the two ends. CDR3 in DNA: TGCGCCAGCAGCTTAGTTTCCGCGAACACCGGGGAGCTGTTTTTT. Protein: CASSLVSANTGELFF.

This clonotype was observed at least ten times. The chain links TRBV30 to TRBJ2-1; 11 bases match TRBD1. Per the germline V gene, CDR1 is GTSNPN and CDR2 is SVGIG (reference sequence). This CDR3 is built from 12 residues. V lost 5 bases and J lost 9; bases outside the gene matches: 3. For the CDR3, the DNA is TGTGCCTGGGGACAGGGGGCAGGTGAGCAGTTCTTC. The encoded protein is CAWGQGAGEQFF.

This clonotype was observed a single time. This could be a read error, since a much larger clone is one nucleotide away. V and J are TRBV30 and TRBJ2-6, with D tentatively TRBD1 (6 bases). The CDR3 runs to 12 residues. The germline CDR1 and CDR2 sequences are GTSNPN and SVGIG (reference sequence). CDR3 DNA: TGTGGCTGGAGTGTACAGGGAAGCGTCCTGACTTTC. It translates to CGWSVQGSVLTF.

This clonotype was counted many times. CDR3 nucleotides: TGTGCCAGCAGTGGTCAGGGGGCCCAAGAGACCCAGTACTTC. It specifies CASSGQGAQETQYF. V usage is TRBV2 and J usage is TRBJ2-5; 8 bases match TRBD1. The CDR3 runs 14 residues. Trimming at V came to 4 bases and at J to 1 base, leaving 2 bases not matched to a gene. CDR1 and CDR2 from the germline V gene are SNHLY and FYNNEI.

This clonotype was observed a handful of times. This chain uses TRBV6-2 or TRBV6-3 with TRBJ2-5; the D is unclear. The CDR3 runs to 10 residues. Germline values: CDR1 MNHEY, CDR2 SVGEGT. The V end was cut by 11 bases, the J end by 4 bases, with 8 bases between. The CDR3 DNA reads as TGTGCCTCCCAAGGAGAGACCCAGTACTTC. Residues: CASQGETQYF.

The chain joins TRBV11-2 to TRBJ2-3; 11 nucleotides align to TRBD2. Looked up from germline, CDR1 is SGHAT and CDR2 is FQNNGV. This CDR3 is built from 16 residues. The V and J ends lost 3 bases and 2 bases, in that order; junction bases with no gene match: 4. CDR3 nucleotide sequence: TGTGCCAGCAGCTTGGCTAGCGGGGGGTACACAGATACGCAGTATTTT. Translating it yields CASSLASGGYTDTQYF.

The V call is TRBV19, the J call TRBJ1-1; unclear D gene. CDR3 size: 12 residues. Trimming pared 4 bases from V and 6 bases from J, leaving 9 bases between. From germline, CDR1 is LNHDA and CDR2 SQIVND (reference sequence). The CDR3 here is CASSTSLAEAFF. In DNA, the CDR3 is TGTGCCAGTAGTACTTCGTTAGCTGAAGCTTTCTTT.

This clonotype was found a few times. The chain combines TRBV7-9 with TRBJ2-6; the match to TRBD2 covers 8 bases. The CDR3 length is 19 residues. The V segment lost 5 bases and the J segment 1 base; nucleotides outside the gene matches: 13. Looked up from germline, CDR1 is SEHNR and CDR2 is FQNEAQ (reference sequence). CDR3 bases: TGTGCCAGCAGCCCGACGGGGGGGGACCTTATGTCTGGGGCCAACGTCCTGACTTTC. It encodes CASSPTGGDLMSGANVLTF.

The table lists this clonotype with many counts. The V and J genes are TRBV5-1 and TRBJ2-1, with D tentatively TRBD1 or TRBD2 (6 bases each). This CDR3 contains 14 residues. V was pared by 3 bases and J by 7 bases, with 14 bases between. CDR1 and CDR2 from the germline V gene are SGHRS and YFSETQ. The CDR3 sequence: CASSSSGARNEQFF. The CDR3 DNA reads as TGCGCCAGCAGCTCCTCGGGGGCGCGGAATGAGCAGTTCTTC. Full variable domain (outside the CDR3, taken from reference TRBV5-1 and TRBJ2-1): KAGVTQTPRYLIKTRGQQVTLSCSPISGHRSVSWYQQTPGQGLQFLFEYFSETQRNKGNFPGRFSGRQFSNSRSEMNVSTLELGDSALYLCASSSSGARNEQFFGPGTRLTVL.

The CDR3 sequence is CASSYTGPNTEAFF. The CDR3 coding sequence is TGTGCCAGCAGTTACACAGGTCCCAACACTGAAGCTTTCTTT. The chain employs TRBV6-5 and TRBJ1-1; D possibly corresponds to TRBD1 (5 bases). Germline V gene data show CDR1 as MNHEY and CDR2 as SVGAGI. With 2 bases removed from V and 2 bases from J, the gap between germline ends came to 9 bases. The CDR3 runs 14 residues.

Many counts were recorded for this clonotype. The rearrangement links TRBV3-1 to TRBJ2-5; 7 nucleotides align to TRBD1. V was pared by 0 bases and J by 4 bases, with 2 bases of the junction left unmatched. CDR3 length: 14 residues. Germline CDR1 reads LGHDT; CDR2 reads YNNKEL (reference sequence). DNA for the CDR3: TGTGCCAGCAGCCAAGAGTCAGGGGGAGAGACCCAGTACTTC. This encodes CASSQESGGETQYF.

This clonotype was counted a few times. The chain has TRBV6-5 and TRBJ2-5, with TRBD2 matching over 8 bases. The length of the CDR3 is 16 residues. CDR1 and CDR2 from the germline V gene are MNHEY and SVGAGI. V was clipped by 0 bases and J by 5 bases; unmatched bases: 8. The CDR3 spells CASSYSIAGGVETQYF. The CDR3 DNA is TGTGCCAGCAGTTACTCGATCGCGGGGGGCGTGGAGACCCAGTACTTC.

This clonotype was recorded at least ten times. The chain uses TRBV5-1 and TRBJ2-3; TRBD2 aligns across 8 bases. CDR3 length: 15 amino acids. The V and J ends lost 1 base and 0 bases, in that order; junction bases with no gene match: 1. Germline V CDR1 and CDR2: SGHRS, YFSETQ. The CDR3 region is CASSLTSGSTDTQYF. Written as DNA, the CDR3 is TGCGCCAGCAGCTTGACTAGCGGTAGCACAGATACGCAGTATTTT.

Written as DNA, the CDR3 is TGTGCCAGTGCAAGGGGGCTGAACACTGAAGCTTTCTTT. Its protein is CASARGLNTEAFF. The rearrangement links TRBV19 to TRBJ1-1; 7 bases fit TRBD1. The CDR3 spans 13 residues. V was clipped by 8 bases and J by 0 bases; unmatched bases: 3. CDR1 and CDR2 (germline): LNHDA, SQIVND (reference sequence).

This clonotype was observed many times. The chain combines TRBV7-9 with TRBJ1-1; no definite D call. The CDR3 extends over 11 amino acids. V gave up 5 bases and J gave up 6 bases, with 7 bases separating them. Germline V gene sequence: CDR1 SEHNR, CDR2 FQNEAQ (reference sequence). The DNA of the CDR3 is TGTGCCAGCAGCGTGGGTGCTGAAGCTTTCTTT. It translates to CASSVGAEAFF.

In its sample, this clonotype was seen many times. The CDR3 loop reads CASSTGTGLNQPQHF. Here the CDR3 DNA reads TGTGCCAGCAGTACGGGGACGGGACTCAATCAGCCCCAGCATTTT. The chain carries TRBV12-3 or TRBV12-4 and TRBJ1-5, with D tentatively TRBD1 (5 bases). V lost 5 bases to trimming and J lost 3 bases, with 14 bases between them. The CDR3 loop spans 15 amino acids.

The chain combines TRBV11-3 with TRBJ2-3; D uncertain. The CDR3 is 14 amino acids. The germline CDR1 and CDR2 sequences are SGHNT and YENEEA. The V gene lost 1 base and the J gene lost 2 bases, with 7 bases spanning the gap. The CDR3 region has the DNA TGTGCCAGCAGCTTAGCCACGGACACAGATACGCAGTATTTT. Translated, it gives CASSLATDTDTQYF.

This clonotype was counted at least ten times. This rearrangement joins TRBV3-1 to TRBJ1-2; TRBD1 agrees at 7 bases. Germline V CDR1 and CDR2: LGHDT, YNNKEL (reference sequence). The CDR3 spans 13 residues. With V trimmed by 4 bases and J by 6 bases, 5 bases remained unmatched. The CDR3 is CASSRGTENGYTF. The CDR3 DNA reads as TGTGCCAGCAGCCGCGGGACAGAGAATGGCTACACCTTC.